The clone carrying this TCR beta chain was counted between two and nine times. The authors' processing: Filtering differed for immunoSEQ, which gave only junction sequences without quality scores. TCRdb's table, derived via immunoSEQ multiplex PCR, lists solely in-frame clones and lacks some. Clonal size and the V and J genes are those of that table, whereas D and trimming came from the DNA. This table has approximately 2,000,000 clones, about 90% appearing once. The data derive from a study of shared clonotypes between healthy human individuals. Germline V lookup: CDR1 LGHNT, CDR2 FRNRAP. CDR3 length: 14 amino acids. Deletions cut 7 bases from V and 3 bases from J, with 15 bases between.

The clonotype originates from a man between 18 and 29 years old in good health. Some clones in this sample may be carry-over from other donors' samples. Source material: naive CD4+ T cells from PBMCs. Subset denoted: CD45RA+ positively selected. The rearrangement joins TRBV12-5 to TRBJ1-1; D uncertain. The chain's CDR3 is CASAKDAGYTEAFF. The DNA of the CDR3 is TGTGCTAGTGCCAAAGACGCCGGGTACACTGAAGCTTTCTTT.